This T cell receptor beta chain emerged from a study of T cell responses to AZD1222 COVID-19 vaccine. Findings of the study overall: The donor cohort was predominantly white British with a female majority, and clonal diversity may have been underestimated.

With regard to this clone: What it recognizes is unknown.

V was clipped by 10 bases and J by 7 bases, with 20 bases between them. Per germline, CDR1 MNHEY and CDR2 SVGAGI. The CDR3 covers 13 residues. The table came from immunoSEQ multiplex PCR; TCRdb's copy has only in-frame clones and leaves some out. This table holds some 140,000 clones, about 93% found once. The sample in question was peripheral blood, obtained on day 0 of AZD1222 vaccination. The TCR comes from an adult in good health. The V and J genes are TRBV6-5 and TRBJ2-7; TRBD1 might be the D (6 bases). This chain's CDR3 is CAIRHSAGDEQYF. CDR3 DNA: TGTGCCATTCGTCACTCGGCAGGGGATGAGCAGTACTTC.